The text below deals with one TCR beta chain. Its binding antigen is unknown. No much larger clonotype is one base removed from it; base qualities were not supplied. One collaborating source in Seattle enrolled patients during active infection and followed them longitudinally through the course of disease. Each collaborating institution followed its own protocols to collect whole blood in K2EDTA tubes. Collaborator samples were shipped for TCRbeta analysis as frozen whole blood, isolated PBMCs, or DNA extracted from either sample type. The record originates from a study of blood T cell repertoires in COVID-19 (dated by TCRdb to about 2020). Background for the entire study: Collaborator samples came from the United States, Italy and Spain and covered acute and convalescent phases of COVID-19. Where available, HLA class I and class II types were taken from metadata supplied by the sample provider and were not determined by assay-based typing. The sample metadata nearly always contained a de-identified subject ID, COVID-19 status, age in years and sex. The dataset comprised deeply sampled blood TCRbeta repertoires from subjects exposed to, actively infected with, or recovered from COVID-19. The repertoires were released in a freely available public database intended as a resource for research on the immune response to SARS-CoV-2. The samples were drawn from two sources: the first 160 participants of the ongoing ImmuneRACE study, and 950 to 1,500 subjects contributed by 6 global collaborators. The prospective study material was composed of cDNA or gDNA derived from T cells, B-cell-depleted T cells, or PBMCs.

Findings and caveats that apply to the study as a whole: The amount of clinical and demographic metadata varied by source and participant and was provided uncurated.

Germline trimming amounts to 4 bases on V and 3 bases on J, with 9 as the count of junction bases outside the gene matches. Including cysteine and phenylalanine, the CDR3 has 16 amino acids. Only the CDR3 DNA is retained, 48 bases long and in frame from the first base. The germline V gene (reference sequence) gives CDR1 as MNHEY and CDR2 as SMNVEV. The immunoSEQ Assay, a bias-controlled multiplex PCR, was used to amplify TCRbeta CDR3 regions from genomic DNA. Per the authors' processing: Nucleated cell counts per sample were estimated from amplification of reference gene primers within the assay. Sequence reads were collapsed and filtered to measure the absolute abundance of every unique TCRbeta CDR3 rearrangement. For each sample, productive Simpson clonality was calculated by taking the square root of Simpson's diversity index across productive rearrangements. TCRdb mirrors the immuneACCESS table, restricted to in-frame sequences. Some clones are absent from its copies; in checked studies, under half trace to an unresolved V gene, and the reason for the others is unknown. The D gene and trimming were derived from the DNA, and the V and J assignments and clone size from that table. A total of approximately 120,000 clones appear in this sample, about 93% of them only once. Around 2% of the sample is in the top ten clones.

The chain is assembled from TRBV27 and TRBJ1-2, and TRBD1 aligns with 9 junction nucleotides. The clonotype was recovered from a man in his forties or fifties with COVID-19, enrolled during active disease. The sequencing sample was made of peripheral blood. In nucleotides, the sequence is TGTGCCAGCAGTTCTCACGGACAGGGGTTTCACTATGGCTACACCTTC. The resulting protein is CASSSHGQGFHYGYTF.